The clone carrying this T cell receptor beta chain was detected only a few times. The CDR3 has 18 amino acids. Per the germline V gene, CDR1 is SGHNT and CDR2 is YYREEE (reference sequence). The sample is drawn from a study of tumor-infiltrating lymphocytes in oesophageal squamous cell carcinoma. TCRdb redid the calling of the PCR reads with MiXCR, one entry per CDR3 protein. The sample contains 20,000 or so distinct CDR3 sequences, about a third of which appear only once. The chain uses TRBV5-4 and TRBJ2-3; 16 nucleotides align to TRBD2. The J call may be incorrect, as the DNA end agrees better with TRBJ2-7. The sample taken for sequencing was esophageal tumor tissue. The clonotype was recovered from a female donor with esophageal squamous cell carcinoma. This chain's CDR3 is CASSLRGLAGGPFYEQYF. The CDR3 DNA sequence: TGTGCCAGCAGCTTGAGGGGACTAGCGGGAGGGCCTTTTTACGAGCAGTACTTC.